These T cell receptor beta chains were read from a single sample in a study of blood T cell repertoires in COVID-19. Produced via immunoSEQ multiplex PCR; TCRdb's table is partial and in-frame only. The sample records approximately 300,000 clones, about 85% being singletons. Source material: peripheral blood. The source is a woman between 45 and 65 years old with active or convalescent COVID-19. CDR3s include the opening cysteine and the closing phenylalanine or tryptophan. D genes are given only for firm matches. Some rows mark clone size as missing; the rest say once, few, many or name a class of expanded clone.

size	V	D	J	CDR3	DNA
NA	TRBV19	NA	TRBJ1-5	CASSIAPMGGGNQPQHF	TGTGCCAGTAGTATAGCCCCCATGGGGGGAGGGAATCAGCCCCAGCATTTT
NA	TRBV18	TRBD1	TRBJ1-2	CASSGTGDNYGYTF	TGTGCCAGCTCCGGGACAGGTGATAACTATGGCTACACCTTC
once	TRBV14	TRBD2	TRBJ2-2	CASSQEELDSGLAGVETGELFF	TGTGCCAGCAGCCAAGAAGAATTGGACTCGGGACTAGCGGGAGTAGAGACCGGGGAGCTGTTTTTT
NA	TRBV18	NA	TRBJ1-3	CASSPKRQNSGNTIYF	TGTGCCAGCTCACCAAAGAGGCAGAACTCTGGAAACACCATATATTTT
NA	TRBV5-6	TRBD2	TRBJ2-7	CAPRAPGGSSYEQYF	TGTGCCCCCCGCGCCCCGGGAGGAAGCTCCTACGAGCAGTACTTC
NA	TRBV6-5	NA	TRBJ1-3	CASSREGAGGNTIYF	TGTGCCAGCAGCAGGGAAGGGGCTGGTGGAAACACCATATATTTT
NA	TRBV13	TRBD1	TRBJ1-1	CASSGRTGGVGFF	TGTGCCAGCAGCGGAAGGACAGGCGGGGTCGGTTTCTTT
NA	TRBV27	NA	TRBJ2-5	CASRTRTGLQETQYF	TGTGCCAGCAGAACTCGGACAGGACTACAAGAGACCCAGTACTTC
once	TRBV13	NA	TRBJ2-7	CASRLGGGMVEEQYF	TGTGCCAGCAGGTTGGGTGGCGGAATGGTTGAGGAGCAGTACTTC
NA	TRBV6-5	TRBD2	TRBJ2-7	CASSSLRTSAAYEQYF	TGTGCCAGCAGTTCCCTAAGGACTAGCGCAGCCTACGAGCAGTACTTC
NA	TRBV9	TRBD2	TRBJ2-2	CASSVDSGRGAGELFF	TGTGCCAGCAGCGTAGATTCCGGGAGGGGTGCCGGGGAGCTGTTTTTT
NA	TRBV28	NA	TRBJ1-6	CASSLGQESFPLHF	TGTGCCAGCAGTTTAGGGCAGGAATCCTTCCCCCTCCACTTT
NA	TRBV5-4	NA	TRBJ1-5	CASSLGGGNQPQHF	TGTGCCAGCAGCTTGGGGGGGGGCAATCAGCCCCAGCATTTT
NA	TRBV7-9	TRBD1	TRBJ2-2	CAGTGQGAMPGELFF	TGTGCCGGAACCGGACAGGGGGCGATGCCTGGGGAGCTGTTTTTT
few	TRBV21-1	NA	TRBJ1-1	CAREGGKNTEAFF	TGTGCCAGAGAGGGGGGGAAGAACACTGAAGCTTTCTTT
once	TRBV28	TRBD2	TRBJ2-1	CATATSGSWVSITNEQFF	TGTGCCACTGCGACTAGCGGGAGTTGGGTTTCGATAACCAATGAGCAGTTCTTC
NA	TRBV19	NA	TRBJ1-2	CASSMYPRYGYTF	TGTGCCAGTAGTATGTATCCCAGGTATGGCTACACCTTC
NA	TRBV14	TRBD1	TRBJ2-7	CASSQEYNRGRRRHEQYF	TGTGCCAGCAGCCAAGAGTATAACAGGGGGCGGAGGCGCCACGAGCAGTACTTC
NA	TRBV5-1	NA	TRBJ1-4	CASSDSQGSREKLFF	TGCGCCAGCAGCGATTCCCAGGGGTCGAGAGAAAAACTGTTTTTT
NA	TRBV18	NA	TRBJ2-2	CASSPRQAGELFF	TGTGCCAGCTCACCACGGCAGGCCGGGGAGCTGTTTTTT
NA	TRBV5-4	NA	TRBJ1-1	CASSLDREWSEAFF	TGTGCCAGCAGCTTGGACAGGGAGTGGTCCGAAGCTTTCTTT
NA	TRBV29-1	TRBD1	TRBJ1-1	CSVEKGTGPNTEAFF	TGCAGCGTTGAAAAGGGGACAGGGCCGAACACTGAAGCTTTCTTT
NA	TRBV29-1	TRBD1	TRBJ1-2	CSAGDSLYGYTF	TGCAGCGCTGGGGACAGCCTCTATGGCTACACCTTC
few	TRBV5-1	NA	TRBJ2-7	CASSLAGAHEQYF	TGCGCCAGCAGCTTGGCAGGGGCTCACGAGCAGTACTTC
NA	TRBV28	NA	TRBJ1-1	CASSGGTLNTEAFF	TGTGCCAGCAGTGGGGGGACGTTAAACACTGAAGCTTTCTTT
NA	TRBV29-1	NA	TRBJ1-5	CSAGLGEGKSNQPQHF	TGCAGCGCCGGCCTGGGGGAGGGGAAGAGCAATCAGCCCCAGCATTTT
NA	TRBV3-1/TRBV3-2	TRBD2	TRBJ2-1	CASSQDWDYDYNEQFF	TGTGCCAGCAGCCAAGATTGGGACTACGATTACAATGAGCAGTTCTTC
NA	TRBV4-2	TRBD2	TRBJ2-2	CASSQDQAGATGELFF	TGTGCCAGCAGCCAAGATCAGGCGGGAGCTACCGGGGAGCTGTTTTTT
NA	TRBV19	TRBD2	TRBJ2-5	CASSSQRDWGGETQYF	TGTGCCAGTAGCTCCCAGCGGGACTGGGGCGGAGAGACCCAGTACTTC
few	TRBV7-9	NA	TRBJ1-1	CASGETGGAEAFF	TGTGCCAGCGGAGAGACGGGAGGGGCTGAAGCTTTCTTT
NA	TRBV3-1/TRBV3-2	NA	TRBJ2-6	CASSPPQGWHAGANVLTF	TGTGCCAGCAGCCCTCCCCAGGGGTGGCATGCTGGGGCCAACGTCCTGACTTTC
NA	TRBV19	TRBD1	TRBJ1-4	CASSPGTGPATNEKLFF	TGTGCCAGTAGTCCCGGGACAGGACCGGCAACTAATGAAAAACTGTTTTTT
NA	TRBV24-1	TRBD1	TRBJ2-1	CATSDPPGQGTYNEQFF	TGTGCCACCAGTGATCCCCCGGGACAGGGTACCTACAATGAGCAGTTCTTC
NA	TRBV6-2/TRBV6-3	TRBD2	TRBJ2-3	CASSYGAGRASTDTQYF	TGTGCCAGCAGTTACGGGGCTGGGAGGGCTAGCACAGATACGCAGTATTTT
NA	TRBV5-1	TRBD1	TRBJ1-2	CASSQNRGEGYGYTF	TGCGCCAGCAGCCAGAACAGGGGCGAGGGCTATGGCTACACCTTC
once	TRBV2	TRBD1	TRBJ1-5	CASRSDRGYQPQHF	TGTGCCAGCAGATCGGACAGGGGTTATCAGCCCCAGCATTTT
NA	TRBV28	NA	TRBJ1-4	CASSLSGGKLFF	TGTGCCAGCAGTTTATCGGGGGGAAAACTGTTTTTT
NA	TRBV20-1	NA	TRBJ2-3	CSASRTGSSTDTQYF	TGCAGTGCTAGTCGTACAGGGAGCAGCACAGATACGCAGTATTTT
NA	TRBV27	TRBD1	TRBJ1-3	CASSRQGAGNTIYF	TGTGCCAGCAGCCGACAGGGGGCTGGAAACACCATATATTTT
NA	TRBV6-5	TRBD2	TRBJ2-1	CASRLAGREQFF	TGTGCCAGCAGACTAGCGGGTCGAGAGCAGTTCTTC
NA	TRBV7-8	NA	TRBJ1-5	CASSLAWGERNQPQHF	TGTGCCAGCAGCTTAGCGTGGGGGGAACGGAATCAGCCCCAGCATTTT
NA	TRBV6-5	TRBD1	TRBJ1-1	CASSSQGFLTEAFF	TGTGCCAGCAGTTCACAGGGGTTCCTCACTGAAGCTTTCTTT
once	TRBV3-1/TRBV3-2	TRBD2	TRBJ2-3	CASSHPRGSGGGDTQYF	TGTGCCAGCAGCCACCCTCGCGGTAGCGGGGGAGGAGATACGCAGTATTTT
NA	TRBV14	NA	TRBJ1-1	CASSHLDGITAGRGGAFF	TGTGCCAGCAGCCACCTTGACGGGATTACTGCCGGGCGGGGGGGAGCTTTCTTT
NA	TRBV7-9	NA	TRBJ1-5	CASSFRADDQPQHF	TGTGCCAGCAGCTTCAGGGCAGACGATCAGCCCCAGCATTTT
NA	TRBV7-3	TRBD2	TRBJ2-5	CASSLSLAGGLETQYF	TGTGCCAGCAGTCTTTCTCTAGCGGGAGGTTTGGAGACCCAGTACTTC
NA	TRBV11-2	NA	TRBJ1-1	CASSLDPSGAEAFF	TGTGCCAGCAGCTTAGATCCGTCAGGGGCTGAAGCTTTCTTT
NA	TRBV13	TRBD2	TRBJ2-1	CASSLLAGGPSSYNEQFF	TGTGCCAGCAGCTTACTAGCGGGAGGGCCATCGAGCTACAATGAGCAGTTCTTC
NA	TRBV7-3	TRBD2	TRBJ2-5	CASSLTSGSETQYF	TGTGCCAGCAGCTTAACTAGCGGGAGCGAGACCCAGTACTTC
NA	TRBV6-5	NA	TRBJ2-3	CASRDYTDTQYF	TGTGCCAGCAGGGACTACACAGATACGCAGTATTTT
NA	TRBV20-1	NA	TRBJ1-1	CSARQVEAFF	TGCAGTGCTAGACAGGTTGAAGCTTTCTTT
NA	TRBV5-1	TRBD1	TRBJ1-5	CASSSGQGYDQPQHF	TGCGCCAGCAGCTCGGGACAGGGGTATGATCAGCCCCAGCATTTT
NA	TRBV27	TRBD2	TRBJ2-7	CASSLYLAGTYEQYF	TGTGCCAGCAGTTTATATCTAGCGGGAACCTACGAGCAGTACTTC
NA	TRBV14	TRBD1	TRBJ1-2	CASSPTGGWHDGYTF	TGTGCCAGCAGCCCGACAGGGGGCTGGCATGATGGCTACACCTTC
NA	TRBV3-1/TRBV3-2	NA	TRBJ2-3	CASSPFFPGVSTDTQYF	TGTGCCAGCAGCCCCTTCTTCCCGGGGGTCAGCACAGATACGCAGTATTTT
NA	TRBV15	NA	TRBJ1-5	CATSREGDTRFHSNQPQHF	TGTGCCACCAGCAGAGAAGGGGACACCCGCTTCCATAGCAATCAGCCCCAGCATTTT
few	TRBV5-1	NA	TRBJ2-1	CASSDSNEQFF	TGCGCCAGCAGCGACTCTAATGAGCAGTTCTTC